This TCR beta chain was sequenced in a study of tissue T cells after allogeneic stem cell transplantation. Notes on this clone: Its antigen remains unknown. The gene names here belong to mouse. The missing CDR3 end, 1 residue past where the read stops, is filled in from the germline J gene.

This table comes from immunoSEQ multiplex PCR, and its TCRdb copy is limited to in-frame clones, with some not included. There are about 8,300 clones in the sample; approximately 50% occur only once, and 7% to 8.5% lies in the top ten. Sample time point: mouse harvest day 7 after allogeneic transplant. Mouse grafts combined 10^7 T-cell-depleted bone marrow cells with 10^6 splenic CD5+ T cells. B6 (H2b) cells into BALB/c (H2d) mice; tissues taken at day 7 or 14. CDR1 and CDR2 from the germline V gene are NNHNN and SYGAGS (reference sequence). V lost 2 bases and J lost 7, with 16 bases in between. The CDR3 is made up of 14 amino acids. Study results and caveats: Shared clones across patients were few; motif clustering revealed tissue-specific shared signatures. Blood and spleen captured only part of the tissue TCR repertoire.

The clonotype originates from a female BALB/c mouse given C57BL/6 T cells with graft-versus-host disease after an allogeneic hematopoietic cell transplant. The sequencing sample was made of gut tissue. The chain links TRBV13-2 to TRBJ2-7; a weak D match, TRBD2 (6 bases). CDR3 protein: CASGDLAWGGEQYF. The DNA read from the CDR3 is TGTGCCAGCGGTGACCTCGCCTGGGGTGGAGAACAGTAC.